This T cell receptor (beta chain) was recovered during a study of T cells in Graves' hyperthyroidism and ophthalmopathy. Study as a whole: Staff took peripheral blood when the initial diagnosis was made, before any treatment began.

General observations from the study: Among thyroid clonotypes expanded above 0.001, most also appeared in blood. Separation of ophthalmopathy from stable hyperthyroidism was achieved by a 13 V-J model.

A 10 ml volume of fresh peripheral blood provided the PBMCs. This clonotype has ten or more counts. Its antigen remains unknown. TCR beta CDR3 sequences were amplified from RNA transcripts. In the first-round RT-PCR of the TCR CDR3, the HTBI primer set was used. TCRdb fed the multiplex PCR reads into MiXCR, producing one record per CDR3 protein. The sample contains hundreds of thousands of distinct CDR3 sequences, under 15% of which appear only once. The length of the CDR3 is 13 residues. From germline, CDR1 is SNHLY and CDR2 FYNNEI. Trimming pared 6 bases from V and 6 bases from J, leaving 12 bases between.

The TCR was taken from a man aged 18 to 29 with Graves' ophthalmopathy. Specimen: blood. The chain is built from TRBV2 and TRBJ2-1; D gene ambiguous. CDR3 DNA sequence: TGTGCCAGCAGCAATTGGGGATCCAATGAGCAGTTCTTC. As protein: CASSNWGSNEQFF.